This T cell receptor beta chain was observed in a study of shared clonotypes between healthy human individuals. Study overall: A donor's plate count was three for CD4 naive and three for CD4 memory; CD8 naive had two and CD8 memory one.

Repertoires were generated with immunoSEQ multiplex PCR, while TCRdb's copy carries only in-frame clones and drops some. The sample contains some 1.5 million clones, 98% of which appear only once. CDR3 length equals 14 residues. CDR1 and CDR2 from the germline V gene are MDHEN and SYDVKM. Trimming removed 4 bases at V and 11 bases at J, with 19 bases between. The genes are TRBV28 and TRBJ2-3; D gene ambiguous. The receptor's source is a man aged 25 to 45 in good health. Sequences were obtained from naive CD4+ T cells sorted from blood. Subset indicated: CD45RA+ positively selected. In DNA form, the CDR3 reads TGTGCCAGCAGTTCAATCGGGCGCAGGAGTGAGCAGTATTTT. Encoded protein: CASSSIGRRSEQYF.